The T cell receptor (beta chain) described here comes from a study of blood T cell repertoires in COVID-19 (dated by TCRdb to 2018 to 2021). The study in broad terms: Samples from collaborators originated in the United States, Italy and Spain and spanned both the acute and convalescent phases of COVID-19. The material from the prospective study consisted of cDNA or gDNA derived from T cells, B-cell-depleted T cells, or PBMCs. Deeply sampled blood TCRbeta repertoires from subjects exposed to, actively infected with, or recovered from COVID-19 were included in the dataset. The samples were drawn from the first 160 participants of the ongoing ImmuneRACE study and from 1,200 or so subjects provided by 6 global collaborators. A de-identified subject ID, COVID-19 status, age in years and sex were almost always included in the sample metadata. The repertoires were released in a freely available public database meant as a resource for research on the immune response to SARS-CoV-2. Where HLA class I and class II types were available, the types were taken from metadata supplied by the sample provider, not from assay-based typing. Overall results and qualifications from the work: Clinical and demographic metadata were provided uncurated, with the amount varying by source and participant.

On this clone: The antigen it recognizes is unknown. One base away there is no much larger clone; base qualities are not given.

TCRbeta CDR3 regions were amplified from genomic DNA by means of the immunoSEQ Assay, a bias-controlled multiplex PCR. Per the original workflow: Within the assay, amplification of reference gene primers was used to estimate how many nucleated cells each sample contained. To quantify the absolute abundance of each unique TCRbeta CDR3 rearrangement, sequence reads were collapsed and filtered. For each sample, productive Simpson clonality was calculated by taking the square root of Simpson's diversity index across productive rearrangements. The table comes from immuneACCESS by way of TCRdb, which keeps in-frame sequences with V and J called. Part of the clones is missing from these tables; in studies checked, under half for an unresolved V gene and the rest for unknown reasons. V, J and clone size are taken as reported in that table, and D and trimming were inferred from the DNA itself. This sample comprises just over 150,000 clones, roughly 90% of them detected only once. The ten biggest clones cover about 6.6% of the sample.

Participants in the prospective study were aged roughly 18 to 89 years, lived in about two dozen United States geographic areas, and enrolled through a virtual design. To assign participants to cohorts, the prospective study relied on clinical history that participants themselves reported in a screening survey and a study questionnaire. For ImmuneRACE Cohort 3, a participant was defined as recovered based on two consecutive negative NP/OP PCR tests, clearance by a healthcare professional, or resolution of symptoms. In the prospective study, whole blood, serum and a nasopharyngeal or oropharyngeal swab were collected from each participant by mobile phlebotomists. Prospective study participants could optionally give additional blood draws and questionnaires over an approximately two-month period. Prospective study blood samples were shipped either frozen or at room temperature before DNA extraction.

The receptor's source is a woman between 50 and 59 years old who had recovered from COVID-19. What was sequenced was PBMCs or T cells enriched from blood (not recorded which).

CDR3 sequence: CASSSLGGGAAETQYF. The base sequence is TGCGCCAGCAGCTCCCTCGGCGGGGGGGCCGCGGAGACCCAGTACTTC. This sequence uses TRBV5-1 and TRBJ2-5, and TRBD2 aligns with 9 junction nucleotides. The CDR3 covers 16 residues, taking in both the cysteine and the phenylalanine. CDR3 DNA is the only sequence kept; it has 48 bases, read in frame from the first base. Per the germline V gene, SGHRS is the CDR1 and YFSETQ is the CDR2. V ends up 3 bases short and J 5 bases short, with an unmatched junction base count of 11.